This T cell receptor (beta chain) was observed in a study of graft-versus-host responses after intestinal transplantation. Germline assignment: CDR1 MGHRA and CDR2 YSYEKL. V shed 8 bases, J shed 2 bases, and the junction held 4 bases outside the gene matches. This CDR3 comprises 13 residues. Graft tissue processing released intraepithelial and lamina propria lymphocytes. Produced via immunoSEQ multiplex PCR; TCRdb's table is partial and in-frame only. The repertoire consists of around 15,000 clones, with 80% occurring once and the leading ten covering over 15%. This TCR was recovered from a human patient who received an intestinal transplant, so some T cells may come from the graft donor. The gene calls are TRBV4-1 and TRBJ2-7, with 9 nucleotides matching TRBD1. Sequencing was performed on ileum tissue, taken around 96 days after intestinal transplant. CDR3 sequence reads: CASGQGPAYEQYF. The CDR3 nucleotides are TGCGCCAGCGGACAGGGGCCCGCCTACGAGCAGTACTTC.